The 13 T cell receptor beta chains given below trace back to one sample, sequenced in a study of tumor and adjacent non-tumor tissue in lung cancer. This sample's RNA came from whole unsorted tissue. A modified ARM-PCR protocol with three rounds of nested PCR amplified TCRbeta. Using its own MiXCR run on the multiplex PCR reads, TCRdb lists one record per CDR3 protein. The table shows 90,000 to 130,000 distinct CDR3 sequences, with over 75% occurring only once. The source material was lung tumor tissue. The receptors were gathered from a man aged 70-80 years with non-small cell lung cancer.

For this clonotype: At one of its ends the junction is not consistent with the germline gene, which may arise from a read error. The rearrangement joins TRBV11-2 to TRBJ2-1; D is perhaps TRBD1 or TRBD2 (5 bases each). CDR3 size: 14 residues. Germline V gene lookup returns CDR1 SGHAT and CDR2 FQNNGV. The CDR3 nucleotides are TGTGTCAGCAGCTTAGCGAGACAGTACAGTGCGCAGTTCTTC. This codes for CVSSLARQYSAQFF.

Remarks on this clonotype: Given the absence of the conserved phenylalanine or tryptophan at the CDR3 end, a read error is likely. The DNA is omitted, as the CDR3 cannot be located on it reliably, and the CDR3 follows TCRdb's listing. The chain uses TRBV18 and TRBJ2-5; the D call TRBD1 from the table was never checked on the DNA. Germline CDR1 reads KGHSH; CDR2 reads LQKENI. The CDR3 sequence runs 15 residues, both termini included. CDR3 sequence: CASSPIGAPQETQHL.

As to this clonotype: The CDR3 ends on some other residue instead of the conserved phenylalanine or tryptophan, so this is likely a read error. This chain uses TRBV5-4 with TRBJ1-1, with D maybe TRBD1 (6 bases). Germline CDR1 SGHNT, CDR2 YYREEE (reference sequence). The CDR3 totals 14 residues. The CDR3: CVSSLDRMNTEAFL. CDR3 sequence (DNA): TGTGTCAGCAGCCTCGACAGGATGAACACTGAAGCTTTCCTT.

In regard to this clonotype: The missing conserved phenylalanine or tryptophan at the end of this CDR3 makes a read error likely. The chain couples TRBV11-3 to TRBJ2-1; 13 nucleotides agree with TRBD2. Germline CDR1 and CDR2: SGHNT and YENEEA. This CDR3 comprises 15 residues. The CDR3 loop is CASSLTSGRENEQFS. In DNA form, the CDR3 reads TGCGCCAGCAGCTTAACTAGCGGGAGGGAAAATGAACAGTTCTCC.

This clonotype was recorded once. This chain connects TRBV28 to TRBJ1-2; TRBD1 is a possible D gene (6 bases). The ends were cut back, 4 bases at V and 7 bases at J, with 19 bases in the middle. CDR1 is MDHEN and CDR2 is SYDVKM in the germline V gene. This CDR3 region has 15 residues. The CDR3 reads CASSSFGRQGTGYTF. The CDR3 nucleotides are TGTGCCAGCAGTTCGTTCGGTCGTCAGGGGACTGGCTACACCTTC.

As to this clonotype: A single base separates this from a much larger clone, so it may be a read error. The rearrangement links TRBV30 to TRBJ1-1, with a tentative D call TRBD1 (5 bases). Germline lookup yields CDR1 GTSNPN and CDR2 SVGIG (reference sequence). The CDR3 loop spans 10 amino acids. The CDR3 DNA is TGTGGAGGGGACGACACTGAAGCTTTCTTT. Translating it yields CGGDDTEAFF. Filled out from reference TRBV30 and TRBJ1-1, the complete variable domain reads SQTIHQWPATLVQPVGSPLSLECTVEGTSNPNLYWYRQAAGRGLQLLFYSVGIGQISSEVPQNLSASRPQDRQFILSSKKLLLSDSGFYLCGGDDTEAFFGQGTRLTVV.

This sequence joins TRBV4-3 and TRBJ2-5, with D perhaps given as TRBD1 or TRBD2 (6 bases each). Germline assignment: CDR1 LGHNA and CDR2 YSLEER. Trimming cost V 1 base and J 14 bases, with 26 bases left between them. This CDR3 region has 16 residues. CDR3 nucleotides: TGCGCCAGCAGCCAAGCCGGAGGGGTGGGACATGAGACGCATTACTTC. It translates to CASSQAGGVGHETHYF.

Concerning this clonotype: At one end, the junction sequence differs from germline, possibly due to a read error. The chain joins TRBV11-2 to TRBJ2-2; D is possibly TRBD1 (6 bases). The CDR3 loop spans 14 amino acids. Germline V gene sequence: CDR1 SGHAT, CDR2 FQNNGV. Written as DNA, the CDR3 is TGTGCCAGCAACATGGACAGTCAGACCGGGGATCTGTTTTTT. Protein sequence: CASNMDSQTGDLFF.

Note on this clonotype: A read error may be the cause here, since a much bigger clone is one base away. The J gene is TRBJ2-2, the V gene TRBV28, with a possible D match to TRBD2 (6 bases). The V gene lost 3 bases and the J gene lost 4 bases, with 18 bases spanning the gap. Germline V gives CDR1 MDHEN, CDR2 SYDVKM. The CDR3 covers 17 residues. The CDR3 DNA reads as TGTGCCAGCAGTTTGAGGGCGGGACGCGTTGGCACCGGGGAGCTGTTTTTT. This translates into CASSLRAGRVGTGELFF.

A note on this clonotype: One junction end does not reproduce the germline sequence, and a read error may be involved. The rearrangement uses TRBV10-3 and TRBJ2-7; D is undetermined. The length of the CDR3 is 12 residues. CDR1 and CDR2 from the germline V gene are ENHRY and SYGVKD. CDR3 sequence reads: CAIGNLPYEQYF. Here the CDR3 DNA reads TGTGCCATCGGGAACCTACCGTATGAGCAGTATTTC.

Turning to this clonotype: A much larger clone differs from this one at a single base, so this may be a read error. Given the absence of the conserved phenylalanine or tryptophan at the CDR3 end, a read error is likely. The rearrangement joins TRBV20-1 to TRBJ2-7; D is possibly TRBD1 (5 bases). This CDR3 has 12 residues. V was cut by 6 bases and J by 4 bases, with 13 bases left in between. Germline CDR1 reads DFQATT; CDR2 reads SNEGSKA (reference sequence). The CDR3 DNA is TGCAGTGCAGCCAGGGATGAGTACGAGCAGTACCTC. It yields the protein CSAARDEYEQYL.

Concerning this clonotype itself: A much more abundant neighbour one base away suggests this may be a read error. The gene calls are TRBV28 and TRBJ1-6, with a possible D match to TRBD1 (5 bases). There are 14 residues in the CDR3. Germline CDR1 is MDHEN and CDR2 is SYDVKM. This chain's CDR3 is CASSLKGPNSPLQF. The CDR3 nucleotides read TGTGCCAGCAGTCTGAAGGGGCCGAATTCACCCCTCCAGTTT.

For this clonotype: At one of its ends the junction is not consistent with the germline gene, which may arise from a read error. The chain couples TRBV5-1 to TRBJ2-1; D is possibly TRBD2 (6 bases). The CDR3 consists of 13 residues. From germline, CDR1 is SGHRS and CDR2 YFSETQ. The CDR3 is CASSPGLRNGQFF. DNA for the CDR3: TGCGCCAGCAGCCCGGGACTCCGCAATGGGCAGTTCTTC.